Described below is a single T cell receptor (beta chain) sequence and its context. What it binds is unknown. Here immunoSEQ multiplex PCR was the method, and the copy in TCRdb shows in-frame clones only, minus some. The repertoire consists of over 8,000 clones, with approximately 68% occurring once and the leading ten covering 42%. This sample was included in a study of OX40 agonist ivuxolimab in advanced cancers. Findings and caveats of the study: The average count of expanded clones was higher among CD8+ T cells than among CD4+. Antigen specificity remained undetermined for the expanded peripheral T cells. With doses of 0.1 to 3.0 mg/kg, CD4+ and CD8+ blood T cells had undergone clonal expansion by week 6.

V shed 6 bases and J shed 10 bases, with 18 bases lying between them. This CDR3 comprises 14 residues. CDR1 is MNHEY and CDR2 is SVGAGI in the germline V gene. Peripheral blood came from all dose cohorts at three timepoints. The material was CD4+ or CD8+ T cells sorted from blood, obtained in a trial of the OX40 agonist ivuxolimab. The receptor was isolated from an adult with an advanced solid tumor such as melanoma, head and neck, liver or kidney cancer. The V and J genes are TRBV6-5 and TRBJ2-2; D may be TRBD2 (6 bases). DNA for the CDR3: TGTGCCAGCAGCGGGACCTGGGCGGGGCCGGAGCTGTTTTTT. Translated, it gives CASSGTWAGPELFF.